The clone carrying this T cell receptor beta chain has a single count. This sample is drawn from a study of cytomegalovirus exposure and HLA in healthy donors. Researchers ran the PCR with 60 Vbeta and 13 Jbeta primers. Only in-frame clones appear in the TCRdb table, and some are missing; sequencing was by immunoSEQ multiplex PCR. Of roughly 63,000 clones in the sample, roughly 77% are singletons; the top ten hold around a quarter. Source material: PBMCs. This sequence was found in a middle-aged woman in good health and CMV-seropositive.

CDR3: CASSTAGFKQPQHF. As DNA, the CDR3 is TGTGCCAGCTCCACGGCGGGGTTCAAGCAGCCCCAGCATTTT. V and J are TRBV2 and TRBJ1-5; D gene uncertain. CDR1 and CDR2 from the germline V gene are SNHLY and FYNNEI. V lost 8 bases and J 7 bases, leaving 18 bases between the germline ends. The CDR3 is 14 amino acids.